This passage covers 16 T cell receptor beta chains from one sample sequenced in a study of cytomegalovirus exposure and HLA in healthy donors. The study ran its PCR with 60 Vbeta and 13 Jbeta primers. Data came from immunoSEQ multiplex PCR; TCRdb stores just in-frame clones and leaves some out. The sample comprises 150,000 to 200,000 clones, 65% to 85% of which are singletons, and less than 3.5% rests with the top ten. The sequenced sample was PBMCs. Receptors were obtained from a female donor in good health and CMV-seronegative.

With regard to this clone: A junction end diverges from the germline sequence, so it may reflect a read error. The chain recombines TRBV5-6 with TRBJ2-7; TRBD1 matches at 8 bases. CDR3 length: 14 amino acids. CDR1 and CDR2 (germline): SGHDT, YYEEEE. The chain's CDR3 is CASSGGQASFEQYF. The CDR3 DNA reads as TGTGCCAGCAGCGGGGGACAGGCCTCCTTCGAGCAGTACTTC.

CDR3 in DNA: TGTGCCAGCAGTTATGGACTAGCGAGGGATGAGCAGTTCTTC. This sequence encodes CASSYGLARDEQFF. The gene calls are TRBV2 and TRBJ2-1, with 9 bases identical to TRBD2. CDR3 length: 14 amino acids. Trimming at V came to 5 bases and at J to 8 bases, leaving 7 bases not matched to a gene. Germline-derived CDR1 and CDR2 are SNHLY and FYNNEI.

The chain recombines TRBV28 with TRBJ1-2, with a possible D match to TRBD1 (6 bases). CDR1 is MDHEN, CDR2 SYDVKM, per germline. The V end lost 5 bases, the J end lost 4 bases, and 17 bases lay between the germline ends. The CDR3 contains 15 residues. In DNA, the CDR3 is TGTGCCAGCAGTCCCCCGGGGGGCCGACCCTATGGCTACACCTTC. It is translated as CASSPPGGRPYGYTF.

This clone has just a few counts. The chain recombines TRBV4-3 with TRBJ2-5; TRBD1 aligns across 8 bases. The ends lost 1 base at V and 2 bases at J; junction bases unmatched: 15. Germline assignment: CDR1 LGHNA and CDR2 YSLEER. This CDR3 has 19 residues. The chain's CDR3 is CASSQVVRGQDPSQETQYF. CDR3 DNA sequence: TGCGCCAGCAGCCAAGTGGTTAGGGGACAGGATCCGAGTCAAGAGACCCAGTACTTC.

V and J are TRBV6-6 and TRBJ1-5; D call uncertain. Germline V CDR1 and CDR2: MNHNY, SVGAGI (reference sequence). The CDR3 contains 14 residues. V lost 0 bases and J 6 bases, leaving 9 bases between the germline ends. CDR3 nucleotides: TGTGCCAGCAGTTACTCGAGAGGGATTCAGCCCCAGCATTTT. Its translation: CASSYSRGIQPQHF.

The chain has TRBV27 and TRBJ2-5; maybe TRBD2 (5 bases). The J call may be mistaken, given a closer DNA end match to TRBJ2-7. CDR3 length: 16 residues. CDR1 and CDR2 from the germline V gene are MNHEY and SMNVEV (reference sequence). The chain's CDR3 is CASSPSRAAFSYEQYF. The CDR3 bases are TGTGCCAGCAGTCCATCCAGAGCGGCCTTCTCCTACGAGCAGTACTTC.

The chain recombines TRBV7-9 with TRBJ2-2; D not certain. The CDR3 extends over 13 amino acids. Germline V gene lookup returns CDR1 SEHNR and CDR2 FQNEAQ (reference sequence). V gave up 5 bases and J gave up 2 bases, with 6 bases separating them. The CDR3 DNA reads as TGTGCCAGCAGCCCGCTAAACACCGGGGAGCTGTTTTTT. Protein product: CASSPLNTGELFF.

The V call is TRBV2, the J call TRBJ1-1; maybe TRBD1 (6 bases). Looked up from germline, CDR1 is SNHLY and CDR2 is FYNNEI. V was shortened by 3 bases and J by 0 bases, with 11 bases between the two germline ends. The CDR3 has 15 amino acids. The CDR3 DNA sequence: TGTGCCAGCAGTGACAGGGGCCGATTGAACACTGAAGCTTTCTTT. Translating gives CASSDRGRLNTEAFF.

This clone was detected only a few times. The CDR3 DNA is TGTGCCAGCAGCACCCCAGGGGGGACAGGGGGCTACGAGCAGTACTTC. As protein: CASSTPGGTGGYEQYF. The chain joins TRBV7-8 to TRBJ2-7, with 11 bases identical to TRBD1. This CDR3 has 16 amino acids. Germline V gene sequence: CDR1 SGHVS, CDR2 FQNEAQ. The V gene end was trimmed by 5 bases and the J gene end by 3 bases; junction bases not matched to a gene: 9.

Comments on this clone: This CDR3 is also generated by other DNA sequences in the sample. The chain employs TRBV4-1 and TRBJ2-3, with D possibly TRBD2 on 5 matching bases. V lost 4 bases to trimming and J lost 0 bases, with 11 bases between them. CDR3 length: 15 residues. Germline V gene lookup returns CDR1 MGHRA and CDR2 YSYEKL. The CDR3 region is CASSLSTGSTDTQYF. In DNA form, the CDR3 reads TGCGCCAGCAGCCTCTCTACGGGGAGCACAGATACGCAGTATTTT.

The V and J genes are TRBV4-1 and TRBJ2-7; 8 positions match TRBD1. The CDR3 sequence is 14 residues long. The ends lost 4 bases at V and 3 bases at J; junction bases unmatched: 5. From germline, CDR1 is MGHRA and CDR2 YSYEKL. The CDR3 DNA sequence: TGCGCCAGCAGCCCCCGGGACAGGAGCTACGAGCAGTACTTC. Its translation: CASSPRDRSYEQYF.

This chain connects TRBV6-5 to TRBJ2-5; D remains ambiguous. The CDR3 covers 13 residues. In germline, CDR1 is MNHEY, CDR2 SVGAGI. Trimming removed 3 bases at V and 5 bases at J, with 10 bases between. The CDR3, as DNA: TGTGCCAGCAGTTATCCCGGTGGTGAGACCCAGTACTTC. Translating it yields CASSYPGGETQYF.

This clone was observed a handful of times. The chain recombines TRBV6-1 with TRBJ1-1; D is possibly TRBD1 (6 bases). This CDR3 comprises 15 residues. Germline CDR1 reads MNHNS; CDR2 reads SASEGT. V was clipped by 8 bases and J by 3 bases, with 19 bases between them. The CDR3 is CASARGGPMDTEAFF. The CDR3, as DNA: TGTGCCAGCGCACGCGGGGGCCCGATGGACACTGAAGCTTTCTTT.

The table lists this clone with a count of one. V gene TRBV28 combines with J gene TRBJ2-1, with 8 bases fitting TRBD1. CDR3 length equals 16 residues. Germline trimming cut 4 bases from V and 7 bases from J; bases unmatched to any gene: 12. Germline CDR1 is MDHEN and CDR2 is SYDVKM. CDR3 in DNA: TGTGCCAGCAGTTCGTCCGGGACAGGTAAAAGTAATGAGCAGTTCTTC. Translation: CASSSSGTGKSNEQFF.

The rearrangement joins TRBV5-1 to TRBJ1-1; D not resolved. Germline-derived CDR1 and CDR2 are SGHRS and YFSETQ. This CDR3 comprises 16 residues. The V gene lost 0 bases and the J gene lost 2 bases, with 14 bases spanning the gap. As DNA, the CDR3 is TGCGCCAGCAGCTTGGAGGTGGCAAGCGGAAACACTGAAGCTTTCTTT. Translating gives CASSLEVASGNTEAFF.

This clone occurred a few times. The chain combines TRBV19 with TRBJ2-7; D is unresolved. The CDR3 sequence is 13 residues long. Germline V lookup: CDR1 LNHDA, CDR2 SQIVND (reference sequence). V lost 5 bases to trimming and J lost 0 bases, with 8 bases between them. The CDR3 DNA reads TGTGCCAGTAGTTTCGAGAGCTCCTACGAGCAGTACTTC. Residues: CASSFESSYEQYF.